This entry lists 15 T cell receptor beta chains sequenced from one sample in a study of vaccination effects on CD4 cells after COVID-19. These receptors have no identified antigens. TCRdb keeps only in-frame clones here, not all; method: immunoSEQ multiplex PCR. The sample contains 45,000 to 70,000 clones, under 80% of which appear only once. Viral peptide pool expansion of antigen-specific CD4+ T cells preceded sequencing in the ViraFEST assay. Culture proceeded for 10 days, and CD4+ T cells were then isolated. A PCR test confirmed that the person had SARS-CoV-2 infection between March and December 2020. Here the sequenced sample was CD4+ T cells from PBMCs cultured with HIV peptides, taken before COVID-19 vaccination. Subset indicated: HIV-1 Nef peptide pool negative control/reference culture. These receptors all stem from a human donor who had a prior SARS-CoV-2 infection.

The chain combines TRBV7-2 with TRBJ1-2, with D unclear. This CDR3 spans 13 amino acids. V lost 2 bases and J lost 0, with 4 bases in between. The germline CDR1 and CDR2 sequences are SGHTA and FQGNSA. The CDR3 DNA reads TGTGCCAGCAGCTTACAAGCTAACTATGGCTACACCTTC. Protein: CASSLQANYGYTF.

This clone was recorded a few times. The chain is built from TRBV12-5 and TRBJ2-1, with a weak D call TRBD1 (6 bases). With 3 bases removed from V and 9 bases from J, the gap between germline ends came to 18 bases. This CDR3 contains 15 residues. Germline loops: CDR1 LGHNT, CDR2 FRNRAP. The CDR3 nucleotides are TGTGCTAGTGGTTTTGGGTTCAGGGGTCAATTTGAGCAGTTCTTC. Its protein is CASGFGFRGQFEQFF.

The V call is TRBV5-4, the J call TRBJ2-1, with no clear D. The CDR3 covers 15 residues. CDR1 SGHNT and CDR2 YYREEE come from the germline V gene (reference sequence). V lost 0 bases and J 4 bases, leaving 11 bases between the germline ends. The CDR3 reads CASSLGRVRYNEQFF. CDR3 bases: TGTGCCAGCAGCTTGGGTAGGGTCCGATACAATGAGCAGTTCTTC.

The chain has TRBV5-6 and TRBJ2-7; D gene ambiguous. Trimming took 6 bases from V and 2 from J, leaving 15 bases between them. Germline CDR1 reads SGHDT; CDR2 reads YYEEEE. The CDR3 covers 14 residues. The DNA for the CDR3 is TGTGCCAGCACCGCGAACTGGCTAACCTACGAGCAGTACTTC. Amino acid sequence: CASTANWLTYEQYF.

The chain carries TRBV6-5 and TRBJ1-2; no clear D gene. CDR3 size: 15 residues. Germline CDR1 reads MNHEY; CDR2 reads SVGAGI. Trimming pared 4 bases from V and 2 bases from J, leaving 14 bases between. In DNA form, the CDR3 reads TGTGCCAGCAGTTCCCCACTCAGGAGCAACTATGGCTACACCTTC. Protein sequence: CASSSPLRSNYGYTF.

The rearrangement links TRBV27 to TRBJ1-6; TRBD1 matches at 9 bases. The CDR3 has 16 amino acids. After removal of 8 bases from V and 6 bases from J, the junction contained 11 bases not matched to a gene. CDR1 is MNHEY, CDR2 SMNVEV, per germline (reference sequence). This CDR3 is CASAPTGGATNSPLHF. The DNA for the CDR3 is TGTGCCAGCGCTCCAACAGGGGGCGCGACTAATTCACCCCTCCACTTT.

This clone is a singleton in its sample. The rearrangement uses TRBV28 and TRBJ2-7, with D unresolved. CDR3 length: 15 amino acids. V lost 5 bases and J 1 base, leaving 15 bases between the germline ends. CDR1 MDHEN and CDR2 SYDVKM come from the germline V gene. The CDR3 spells CASSTQARASYEQYF. Written as DNA, the CDR3 is TGTGCCAGCAGTACCCAAGCTAGAGCTTCCTACGAGCAGTACTTC.

This chain uses TRBV19 with TRBJ2-3; 8 bases match TRBD2. Per the germline V gene, CDR1 is LNHDA and CDR2 is SQIVND (reference sequence). The CDR3 sequence is 18 residues long. J lost 6 bases, V lost 0 bases, and 14 bases had no gene match. In DNA form, the CDR3 reads TGTGCCAGTAGTATAGAGAAATCCCGAGGCGGGGGGTCGGATACGCAGTATTTT. Translating gives CASSIEKSRGGGSDTQYF.

The genes are TRBV11-3 and TRBJ2-5; TRBD2 agrees at 7 bases. J lost 1 base, V lost 5 bases, and 7 bases had no gene match. This CDR3 is built from 15 residues. Germline values: CDR1 SGHNT, CDR2 YENEEA. Written as DNA, the CDR3 is TGTGCCAGCAGCCCGAGCGGGATCTCCCAAGAGACCCAGTACTTC. Translating gives CASSPSGISQETQYF.

This chain joins TRBV6-5 and TRBJ2-7, with 8 positions matching TRBD2. The CDR3 has 16 residues. V was clipped by 2 bases and J by 3 bases; unmatched bases: 9. From germline, CDR1 is MNHEY and CDR2 SVGAGI. CDR3 sequence: CASSYAFAGGFYEQYF. CDR3 bases: TGTGCCAGCAGTTACGCTTTCGCGGGAGGATTCTACGAGCAGTACTTC.

This chain uses TRBV30 with TRBJ2-7; D not certain. The CDR3 totals 13 residues. The V and J ends lost 0 bases and 2 bases respectively, with 8 bases between them. Germline V gives CDR1 GTSNPN, CDR2 SVGIG (reference sequence). The CDR3 here is CAWSVGIPYEQYF. For the CDR3, the DNA is TGTGCCTGGAGTGTTGGGATCCCCTACGAGCAGTACTTC.

This clone has just a few counts. The rearrangement links TRBV4-1 to TRBJ1-6; D call uncertain. Between the trimmed V and J ends, which lost 2 bases and 9 bases, there was a span of 8 bases. The CDR3 spans 13 residues. Germline CDR1 is MGHRA and CDR2 is YSYEKL. CDR3 sequence: CASSQLGVSPLHF. DNA for the CDR3: TGCGCCAGCAGCCAATTGGGTGTTTCACCCCTCCACTTT.

This clone was seen only once. J is TRBJ2-3 and V is TRBV11-3; the D is unclear. Germline V gene sequence: CDR1 SGHNT, CDR2 YENEEA. The CDR3 contains 14 residues. The V end lost 0 bases, the J end lost 9 bases, and 13 bases lay between the germline ends. The CDR3 coding sequence is TGTGCCAGCAGCTTAGATGTGGACGGTGGGACGCAGTATTTT. Encoded protein: CASSLDVDGGTQYF.

The V and J genes are TRBV6-2 or TRBV6-3 and TRBJ1-1; perhaps TRBD1 as D (5 bases). Germline CDR1 and CDR2: MNHEY and SVGEGT. Between the trimmed V and J ends, which lost 4 bases and 5 bases, there was a span of 20 bases. The length of the CDR3 is 16 residues. In DNA form, the CDR3 reads TGTGCCAGCAGTTCCTGGGACCGACCTACGGGGACTGAAGCTTTCTTT. It translates to CASSSWDRPTGTEAFF.

The V and J genes are TRBV9 and TRBJ2-4; tentative D call: TRBD1 (6 bases). V lost 3 bases and J 0 bases, leaving 13 bases between the germline ends. The CDR3 extends over 16 amino acids. CDR1 and CDR2 (germline): SGDLS, YYNGEE. The CDR3 DNA reads TGTGCCAGCAGCGCCCGGACAGACCTAGCCAAAAACATTCAGTACTTC. Translating gives CASSARTDLAKNIQYF.